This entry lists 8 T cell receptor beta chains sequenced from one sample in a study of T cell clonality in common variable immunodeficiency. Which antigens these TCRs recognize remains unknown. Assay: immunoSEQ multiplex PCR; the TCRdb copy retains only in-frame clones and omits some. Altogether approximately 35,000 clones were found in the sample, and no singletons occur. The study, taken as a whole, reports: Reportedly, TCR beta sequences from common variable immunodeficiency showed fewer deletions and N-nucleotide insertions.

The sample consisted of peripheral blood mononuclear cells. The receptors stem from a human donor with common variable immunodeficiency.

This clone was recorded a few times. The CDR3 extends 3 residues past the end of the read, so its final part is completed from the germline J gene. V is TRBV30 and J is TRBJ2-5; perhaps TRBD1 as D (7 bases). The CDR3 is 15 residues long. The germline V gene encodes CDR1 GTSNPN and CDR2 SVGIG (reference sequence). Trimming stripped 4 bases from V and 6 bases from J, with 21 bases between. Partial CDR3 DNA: TGTGCCTGGACCGTACTCCGGAGGGGGCGACAGACC. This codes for CAWTVLRRGRQT. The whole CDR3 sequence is CAWTVLRRGRQTQYF.

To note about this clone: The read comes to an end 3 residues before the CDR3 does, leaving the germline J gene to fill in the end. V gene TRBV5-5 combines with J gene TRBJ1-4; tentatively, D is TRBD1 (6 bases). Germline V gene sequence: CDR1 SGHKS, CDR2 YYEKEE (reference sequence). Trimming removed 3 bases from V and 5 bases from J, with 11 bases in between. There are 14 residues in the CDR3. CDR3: CASSSTGMNEKLFF. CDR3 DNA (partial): TGTGCCAGCAGCTCGACAGGAATGAATGAAAAA.

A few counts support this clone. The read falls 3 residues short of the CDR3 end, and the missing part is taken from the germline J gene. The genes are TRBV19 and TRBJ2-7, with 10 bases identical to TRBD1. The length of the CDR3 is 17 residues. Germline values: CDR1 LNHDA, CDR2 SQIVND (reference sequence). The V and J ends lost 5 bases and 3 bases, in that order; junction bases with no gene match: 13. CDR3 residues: CASSVSGRQGAFYEQYF. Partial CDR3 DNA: TGTGCCAGTAGTGTTTCGGGTCGACAGGGGGCTTTCTACGAG.

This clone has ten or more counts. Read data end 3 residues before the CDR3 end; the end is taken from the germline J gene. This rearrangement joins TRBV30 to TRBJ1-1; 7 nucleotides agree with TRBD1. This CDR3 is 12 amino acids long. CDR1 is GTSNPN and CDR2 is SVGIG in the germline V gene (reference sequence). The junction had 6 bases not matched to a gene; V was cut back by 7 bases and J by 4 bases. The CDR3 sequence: CASYRGPTEAFF. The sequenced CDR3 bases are TGTGCCTCCTACAGGGGCCCCACTGAA.

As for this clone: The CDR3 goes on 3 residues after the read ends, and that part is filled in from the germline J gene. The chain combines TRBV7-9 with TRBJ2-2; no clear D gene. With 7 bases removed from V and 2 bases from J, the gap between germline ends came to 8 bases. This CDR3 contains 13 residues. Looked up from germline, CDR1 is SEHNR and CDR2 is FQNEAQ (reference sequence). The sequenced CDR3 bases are TGTGCCAGCACATACTCTAACACCGGGGAG. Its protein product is CASTYSNTGE. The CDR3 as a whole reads CASTYSNTGELFF. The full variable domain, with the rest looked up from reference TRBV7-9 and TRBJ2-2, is DTGVSQNPRHKITKRGQNVTFRCDPISEHNRLYWYRQTLGQGPEFLTYFQNEAQLEKSRLLSDRFSAERPKGSFSTLEIQRTEQGDSAMYLCASTYSNTGELFFGEGSRLTVL.

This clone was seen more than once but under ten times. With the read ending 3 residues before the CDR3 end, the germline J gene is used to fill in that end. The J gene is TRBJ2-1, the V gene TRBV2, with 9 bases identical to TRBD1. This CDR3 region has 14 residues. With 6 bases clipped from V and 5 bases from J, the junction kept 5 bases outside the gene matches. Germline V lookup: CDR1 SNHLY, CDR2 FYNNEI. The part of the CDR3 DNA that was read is TGTGCCAGCAGGTCGGGACAGGGACACAATGAG. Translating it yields CASRSGQGHNE. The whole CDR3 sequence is CASRSGQGHNEQFF.

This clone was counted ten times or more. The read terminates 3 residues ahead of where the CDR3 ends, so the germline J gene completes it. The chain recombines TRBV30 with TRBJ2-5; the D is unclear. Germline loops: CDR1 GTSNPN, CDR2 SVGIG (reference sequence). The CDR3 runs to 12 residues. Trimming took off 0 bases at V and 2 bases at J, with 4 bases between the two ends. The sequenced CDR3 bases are TGTGCCTGGAGTGTATCACAAGAGACC. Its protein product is CAWSVSQET. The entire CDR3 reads CAWSVSQETQYF.

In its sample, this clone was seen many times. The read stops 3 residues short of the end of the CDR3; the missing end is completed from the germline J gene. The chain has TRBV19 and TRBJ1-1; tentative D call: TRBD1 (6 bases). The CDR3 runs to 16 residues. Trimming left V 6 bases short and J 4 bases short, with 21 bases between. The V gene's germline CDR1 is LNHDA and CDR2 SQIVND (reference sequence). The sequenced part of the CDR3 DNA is TGTGCCAGTAGCACACAGGGAGCCCTGGGCGGCACTGAA. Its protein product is CASSTQGALGGTE. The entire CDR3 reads CASSTQGALGGTEAFF.